This T cell receptor (beta chain) emerged from a study of T-cell memory formation after mild COVID-19. Overall study results and limits: The CD4+ clones that contracted clustered mainly within CM and EM, and the CD8+ clones concentrated in EMRA.

With constant-segment primers, 5'RACE yielded cDNA libraries of TCR alpha and TCR beta that carried sample barcodes and UMIs. TCRdb used MiXCR to reprocess the 5' RACE reads, holding one entry per CDR3 protein. The sample holds about 150,000 distinct CDR3 sequences, roughly 30% seen once. In this sample, this clonotype turned up many times. Its target is not known. Material: PBMCs or a T cell subset sorted from them (not recorded which). The sequence was obtained from an adult woman who had mild COVID-19 (a few samples of this study predate the infection). Cell type and time point are not known.

The CDR3 loop is CASRATGGLQETQYF. The DNA of the CDR3 is TGTGCCAGCAGAGCTACAGGGGGACTACAAGAGACCCAGTACTTC. The rearrangement links TRBV7-7 to TRBJ2-5, with D maybe TRBD1 (8 bases). The CDR3 extends over 15 amino acids. Germline V lookup: CDR1 SSHAT, CDR2 FNYEAQ (reference sequence). Trimming stripped 6 bases from V and 2 bases from J, with 16 bases between.